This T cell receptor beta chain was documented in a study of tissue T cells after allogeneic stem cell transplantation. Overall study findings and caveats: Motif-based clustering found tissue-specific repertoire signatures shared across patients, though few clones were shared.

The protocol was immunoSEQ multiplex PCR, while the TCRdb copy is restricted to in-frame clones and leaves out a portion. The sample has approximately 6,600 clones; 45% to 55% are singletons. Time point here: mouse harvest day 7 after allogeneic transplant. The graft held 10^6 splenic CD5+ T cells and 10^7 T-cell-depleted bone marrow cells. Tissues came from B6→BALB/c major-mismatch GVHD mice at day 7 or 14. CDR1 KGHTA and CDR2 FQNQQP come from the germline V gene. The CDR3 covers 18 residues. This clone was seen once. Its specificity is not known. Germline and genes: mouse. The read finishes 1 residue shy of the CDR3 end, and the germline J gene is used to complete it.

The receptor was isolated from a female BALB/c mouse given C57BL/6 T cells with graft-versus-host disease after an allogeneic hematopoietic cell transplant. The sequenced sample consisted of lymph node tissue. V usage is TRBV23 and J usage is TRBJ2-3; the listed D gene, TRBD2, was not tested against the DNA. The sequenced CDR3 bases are TGCTCCAGCAGTCTCGGGACTGGGGGGGGGAAGGGTGCAGAAACGCTGTAT. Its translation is CSSSLGTGGGKGAETLY. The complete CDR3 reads CSSSLGTGGGKGAETLYF.